This T cell receptor (beta chain) was retrieved from a study of T cells in Graves' hyperthyroidism and ophthalmopathy. The CDR3 is 13 amino acids. Per the germline V gene, CDR1 is SGDLS and CDR2 is YYNGEE. Between the trimmed V and J ends, which lost 8 bases and 3 bases, there was a span of 14 bases. RNA transcripts served as the template for amplifying TCR beta CDR3 regions. During a first-round RT-PCR of the TCR CDR3, the HTBI primer set was used. Each CDR3 protein is one row after TCRdb ran MiXCR on the multiplex PCR reads. The sample yields hundreds of thousands of distinct CDR3 sequences, over 15% seen once. Study-level results: The model forecast ophthalmopathy, anticipating it by a median about 6.5 months before onset.

Note on this clonotype: The antigen is not known.

The sequence came from a woman in her sixties with Graves' ophthalmopathy. Sequencing was performed on blood. V gene TRBV9 combines with J gene TRBJ1-2, with D hard to call. CDR3 loop: CASTHDTDYGYTF. CDR3 bases: TGTGCCAGTACACACGATACAGACTATGGCTACACCTTC.